This record concerns one T cell receptor beta chain sequence. Trimming took 6 bases from V and 5 from J; bases not matched to a gene: 3. The CDR3 runs to 13 residues. Germline V lookup: CDR1 MDHEN, CDR2 SYDVKM. Participants comprised healthy donors of bone marrow. These data are taken from a study of cytomegalovirus exposure and HLA in healthy donors. Vbeta (60) and Jbeta (13) primers were used in the PCR. Only in-frame clones appear in the TCRdb table, and some are missing; sequencing was by immunoSEQ multiplex PCR. Of about 76,000 clones listed, about four fifths are singletons. The TCR originated in a woman aged 25 to 45 in good health and CMV-seronegative. The specimen was PBMCs. The rearrangement links TRBV28 to TRBJ2-7; 11 bases align to TRBD1. The CDR3: CASRDRGHDEQYF. The CDR3 coding sequence is TGTGCCAGCAGGGACAGGGGGCACGACGAGCAGTACTTC.